These 27 T cell receptor beta chains came from one sample sequenced in a study of T cell responses to AZD1222 COVID-19 vaccine. Only in-frame clones appear in the TCRdb table, and some are missing; sequencing was by immunoSEQ multiplex PCR. This sample carries roughly 100,000 clones, about nine tenths of them seen once, and the ten largest clones take over 40%. Sequencing was performed on peripheral blood, taken on day 0 of AZD1222 vaccination. The source is an adult in good health.

The chain recombines TRBV19 with TRBJ1-1; the D gene is possibly TRBD1 (6 bases). Per the germline V gene, CDR1 is LNHDA and CDR2 is SQIVND (reference sequence). The CDR3 consists of 14 residues. V lost 6 bases to trimming and J lost 0 bases, with 11 bases between them. The CDR3 loop reads CASSPTGMNTEAFF. The CDR3 DNA reads TGTGCCAGTAGCCCTACAGGGATGAACACTGAAGCTTTCTTT.

V and J are TRBV27 and TRBJ2-1; D unclear. The V end lost 5 bases, the J end lost 0 bases, and 11 bases lay between the germline ends. Per germline, CDR1 MNHEY and CDR2 SMNVEV (reference sequence). The CDR3 covers 15 residues. In DNA form, the CDR3 reads TGTGCCAGCAGTCCCCGTTGGAGCTCCTACAATGAGCAGTTCTTC. Its protein product is CASSPRWSSYNEQFF.

This chain links TRBV6-5 with TRBJ2-7; D unresolved. Trimming shortened V by 5 bases and J by 1 base, and 6 bases separated the two germline ends. Germline-derived CDR1 and CDR2 are MNHEY and SVGAGI. This CDR3 contains 12 residues. The CDR3 sequence: CASSPGSYEQYF. As DNA, the CDR3 is TGTGCCAGCAGTCCCGGGTCCTACGAGCAGTACTTC.

The chain combines TRBV27 with TRBJ2-7; D remains unclear. Trimming shortened V by 7 bases and J by 4 bases, and 11 bases separated the two germline ends. This CDR3 comprises 12 residues. Germline CDR1 reads MNHEY; CDR2 reads SMNVEV (reference sequence). CDR3 DNA sequence: TGTGCCAGCACGTCCCTAGGGTACGAGCAGTACTTC. This sequence encodes CASTSLGYEQYF.

The V call is TRBV28, the J call TRBJ2-7; 8 positions match TRBD2. V shed 7 bases, J shed 6 bases, and the junction held 8 bases outside the gene matches. The CDR3 sequence is 13 residues long. Looked up from germline, CDR1 is MDHEN and CDR2 is SYDVKM. The CDR3 nucleotides read TGTGCCAGCAACCGGGCGGGAGGAGGCGAGCAGTACTTC. Translating it yields CASNRAGGGEQYF.

The sample holds one count of this clone. The chain uses TRBV6-6 and TRBJ1-5; 9 bases agree with TRBD1. This CDR3 is built from 14 residues. Germline values: CDR1 MNHNY, CDR2 SVGAGI (reference sequence). Trimming cost V 6 bases and J 4 bases; bases outside gene matches: 4. The CDR3 DNA sequence: TGTGCCAGCAGCCAGACAGGGGGAAATCAGCCCCAGCATTTT. It codes for CASSQTGGNQPQHF.

V is TRBV30 and J is TRBJ2-7; possibly TRBD1 for D (5 bases). Germline CDR1 and CDR2: GTSNPN and SVGIG (reference sequence). The CDR3 loop spans 14 amino acids. Trimming removed 6 bases at V and 2 bases at J, with 17 bases between. The CDR3, as DNA: TGTGCCTGCTCGAAGGGGCTCCTAACCTACGAGCAGTACTTC. Protein product: CACSKGLLTYEQYF.

The chain is built from TRBV11-2 and TRBJ1-4; 7 bases are a match to TRBD1. J gave up 8 bases and V 5 bases, and 20 bases lay outside the gene matches. This CDR3 is built from 18 residues. Germline loops: CDR1 SGHAT, CDR2 FQNNGV. The CDR3 DNA sequence: TGTGCCAGCAGCCAGGGGGTCGGGAGGCGGCGAGGGCGGGAAAAACTGTTTTTT. As protein: CASSQGVGRRRGREKLFF.

V is TRBV19 and J is TRBJ2-5; no firm D call. The germline V and J ends were trimmed by 1 base and 5 bases, with 14 bases remaining between them. The CDR3 loop spans 15 amino acids. Germline V gene sequence: CDR1 LNHDA, CDR2 SQIVND (reference sequence). The CDR3 nucleotides are TGTGCCAGTAGTATAGCGGCGCGCCGAACGGAGACCCAGTACTTC. It yields the protein CASSIAARRTETQYF.

V gene TRBV3-1 (or the pseudogene TRBV3-2) combines with J gene TRBJ1-4; tentative D call: TRBD1 (6 bases). With 3 bases removed from V and 3 bases from J, the gap between germline ends came to 14 bases. The length of the CDR3 is 16 residues. In germline, CDR1 is LGHDT, CDR2 YNNKEL (reference sequence). In DNA form, the CDR3 reads TGTGCCAGCAGCCATGGGTTTTCAGGGGCTAATGAAAAACTGTTTTTT. Encoded protein: CASSHGFSGANEKLFF.

V gene TRBV6-5 combines with J gene TRBJ2-3; tentative D call: TRBD2 (7 bases). The CDR3 is made up of 14 amino acids. The V gene's germline CDR1 is MNHEY and CDR2 SVGAGI. Trimming removed 6 bases from V and 6 bases from J, with 16 bases in between. CDR3: CASRLGGGPDTQYF. The CDR3 coding sequence is TGTGCCAGCAGATTAGGGGGGGGACCGGATACGCAGTATTTT.

A note on this clone: Other DNA sequences in the same sample also yield this CDR3. The chain carries TRBV27 and TRBJ2-1; TRBD1 or TRBD2 may be the D gene (5 bases each). V shed 1 base and J shed 1 base, with 8 bases lying between them. Germline V lookup: CDR1 MNHEY, CDR2 SMNVEV (reference sequence). The CDR3 has 15 amino acids. CDR3 in amino acids: CASSLWGSSYNEQFF. DNA of the CDR3: TGTGCCAGCAGTTTATGGGGGTCATCCTACAATGAGCAGTTCTTC.

The rearrangement links TRBV24-1 to TRBJ1-5; 12 bases match TRBD1. J lost 7 bases, V lost 7 bases, and 4 bases had no gene match. The CDR3 runs to 14 residues. Germline V gene data show CDR1 as KGHDR and CDR2 as SFDVKD. The CDR3 protein is CATRGTGGEQPQHF. CDR3 DNA sequence: TGTGCCACCAGAGGGACAGGGGGCGAGCAGCCCCAGCATTTT.

The sample holds a few counts of this clone. The rearrangement joins TRBV5-1 to TRBJ2-2, with TRBD2 matching over 7 bases. This CDR3 spans 15 amino acids. V lost 0 bases and J lost 7; bases outside the gene matches: 6. Germline V gives CDR1 SGHRS, CDR2 YFSETQ. This CDR3 reads CASSLGREYGGELFF. In DNA form, the CDR3 reads TGCGCCAGCAGCTTGGGGCGGGAGTACGGCGGGGAGCTGTTTTTT.

The CDR3 DNA follows: TGTGCCAGCAAGGCGGCGGCGGATCAGCCCCAGCATTTT. It specifies CASKAAADQPQHF. The chain employs TRBV28 and TRBJ1-5; D gene unclear. V lost 7 bases and J lost 5, with 12 bases in between. The CDR3 contains 13 residues. CDR1 and CDR2 (germline): MDHEN, SYDVKM.

About this clone: This likely comes from a read error, as the CDR3 has no conserved phenylalanine or tryptophan at its end. It is unclear where the CDR3 begins or ends on the DNA, so no DNA is shown, and the CDR3 is as TCRdb lists it. The CDR3 sequence is CASSERGSVVKL. J is TRBJ1-3 and V is TRBV25-1; the DNA was not compared with TRBD1, the D call given in the table. CDR1 and CDR2 from the germline V gene are MGHDK and SYGVNS. The CDR3 has 12 amino acids, counting both end residues.

The chain employs TRBV6-2 or TRBV6-3 and TRBJ2-7, with D perhaps matching TRBD1 (7 bases). Germline values: CDR1 MNHEY, CDR2 SVGEGT. Trimming left V 2 bases short and J 0 bases short, with 14 bases between. This CDR3 has 16 amino acids. The CDR3 nucleotides read TGTGCCAGCAGTTACCCCCTGCAGGGGGGCTCCTACGAGCAGTACTTC. Its translation: CASSYPLQGGSYEQYF.

V is TRBV11-2 and J is TRBJ1-2; no clear D. Between the trimmed V and J ends, which lost 3 bases and 3 bases, there was a span of 14 bases. The CDR3 is 15 residues long. Looked up from germline, CDR1 is SGHAT and CDR2 is FQNNGV. The CDR3 loop is CASSLFSLGDYGYTF. Here the CDR3 DNA reads TGTGCCAGCAGCTTGTTTAGCCTCGGGGACTATGGCTACACCTTC.

The V and J genes are TRBV30 and TRBJ1-2; D gene unclear. There are 14 residues in the CDR3. Per germline, CDR1 GTSNPN and CDR2 SVGIG (reference sequence). Trimming took off 4 bases at V and 4 bases at J, with 16 bases between the two ends. CDR3 protein: CAWIGGGSSYGYTF. DNA for the CDR3: TGTGCCTGGATTGGTGGAGGGTCGTCCTATGGCTACACCTTC.

This CDR3 reads CASSRDRGDTEAFF. CDR3 nucleotide sequence: TGTGCCAGTAGTAGAGACAGGGGAGACACTGAAGCTTTCTTT. This chain connects TRBV19 to TRBJ1-1; 8 bases are a match to TRBD1. Trimming at V came to 4 bases and at J to 3 bases, leaving 4 bases not matched to a gene. The CDR3 length is 14 residues. In germline, CDR1 is LNHDA, CDR2 SQIVND (reference sequence).

The chain has TRBV7-8 and TRBJ2-1, with a weak D call TRBD2 (5 bases). The germline V gene has CDR1 SGHVS and CDR2 FQNEAQ. V gave up 6 bases and J gave up 7 bases, with 13 bases separating them. The CDR3 is 13 residues long. The CDR3 sequence is CASRPRGRNEQFF. In DNA form, the CDR3 reads TGTGCCAGCAGACCCCGGGGAAGGAATGAGCAGTTCTTC.

The V call is TRBV18, the J call TRBJ2-1, with a weak D call TRBD2 (6 bases). The CDR3 is 16 amino acids. CDR1 and CDR2 from the germline V gene are KGHSH and LQKENI. The V end was cut by 0 bases, the J end by 5 bases, with 14 bases between. This CDR3 is CASSPPRGGVHNEQFF. The CDR3 nucleotides are TGTGCCAGCTCACCACCCCGCGGCGGGGTTCACAATGAGCAGTTCTTC.

V and J are TRBV11-2 and TRBJ2-7, with 12 bases aligning to TRBD2. CDR1 SGHAT and CDR2 FQNNGV come from the germline V gene. V shed 7 bases and J 6 bases; nucleotides not matched to a gene: 10. This CDR3 has 15 amino acids. CDR3 DNA: TGTGCCAGCAACTCGGCGCGACTAGCGGGAGCCGAGCAGTACTTC. Amino acids: CASNSARLAGAEQYF.

The chain combines TRBV28 with TRBJ1-4; D unclear. CDR3 length: 13 amino acids. Germline loops: CDR1 MDHEN, CDR2 SYDVKM. The V gene lost 6 bases and the J gene lost 5 bases, with 10 bases spanning the gap. The CDR3 protein is CASSDSRNEKLFF. DNA of the CDR3: TGTGCCAGCAGCGACTCACGAAATGAAAAACTGTTTTTT.

V gene TRBV28 combines with J gene TRBJ2-7, with D unclear. V lost 6 bases to trimming and J lost 6 bases, with 21 bases between them. The CDR3 contains 15 residues. Germline CDR1 reads MDHEN; CDR2 reads SYDVKM. The CDR3 DNA sequence: TGTGCCAGCAGCCCCGTTAGCCTAGGGCCACCCGAGCAGTACTTC. Translated, it gives CASSPVSLGPPEQYF.

In its sample, this clone was seen a few times. The V and J genes are TRBV19 and TRBJ1-2; D is ambiguous. CDR1 and CDR2 from the germline V gene are LNHDA and SQIVND (reference sequence). V was trimmed by 2 bases and J by 8 bases, leaving 9 bases between them. The CDR3 consists of 12 residues. CDR3 residues: CASSIKEQGYTF. The CDR3, as DNA: TGTGCCAGTAGTATAAAAGAACAGGGCTACACCTTC.

This clone has a handful of counts. This chain connects TRBV7-9 to TRBJ2-7; no firm D call. Germline V gene sequence: CDR1 SEHNR, CDR2 FQNEAQ (reference sequence). The V end lost 4 bases, the J end lost 5 bases, and 9 bases lay between the germline ends. CDR3 size: 12 residues. The CDR3 spells CASSSQWDEQYF. The CDR3 nucleotides read TGTGCCAGCAGCTCACAGTGGGACGAGCAGTACTTC.